This T cell receptor (beta chain) was found in a study of T cells in Graves' hyperthyroidism and ophthalmopathy (dated by TCRdb to the late 2010s). Some background on the complete study: Peripheral blood samples were taken at initial diagnosis, before any treatment was given. The paper describes TCR Vbeta CDR3 sequencing of 135 peripheral blood samples, made up of 43 ophthalmopathy patients, roughly 75 hyperthyroidism patients and 17 progressor patients. The roughly 94 discovery patients were randomly divided into training and test sets at a 7:3 ratio. To identify distinguishing TCR V-J signatures, a discovery cohort of 95 to 100 patients was used, comprising 43 with Graves' ophthalmopathy and about 59 with stable Graves' hyperthyroidism. In addition, the study compared T-cell repertoires in thyroid tissue and in blood from six Graves' hyperthyroidism patients. After sampling, hyperthyroidism patients received methimazole starting at 30 mg daily, and ophthalmopathy patients received high-dose intravenous methylprednisolone. Prospective prediction of ophthalmopathy was tested in an independent validation cohort of fewer than 20 hyperthyroidism patients and 17 patients who later progressed to ophthalmopathy.

Concerning this clonotype: It lacks a known antigen. Base qualities were left out, and no much larger clone turns up one base away.

Amplification of TCR beta CDR3 regions was carried out from RNA transcripts. The TCR CDR3 was subjected to a first round of RT-PCR using the HTBI primer set and the Qiagen OneStep RT-PCR kit. A second multiplex PCR round built the libraries, followed by size selection and purification. Libraries were sequenced paired-end with 100 bp reads on an Illumina HiSeq2000. For the original study's pipeline: SOAPnuke was used to process the raw data, removing reads that contained adapters or uncalled bases, had a mean Phred below 15, or lacked an exact match to the constant primer or identifier. COPE v1.2.5 was used to merge high-quality paired reads, and clonotypes were defined as unique nucleotide sequences. Clonotypes were aligned to IMGT TRBV, TRBD and TRBJ reference segments using MiTCR v1.1. Only V-J combinations with frequency above 0.0001, covering 98% to 99.2% of repertoires, were analysed. The TCS score was defined as F50 (clonal expansion) divided by E x V (chaos), with BLOSUM62-based TCRdist calculated between CDR3 peptides within each V-J. Welch's t-statistics and random forest reduced roughly 540 V-J features to 10 to 15, which were used in a naive Bayes classifier (R e1071). Through fastp at Q25 and MiXCR, TCRdb rebuilt clones from the public reads, retaining in-frame beta chains. Each entry is one CDR3 protein sequence, shown with its most common DNA and genes. The V and J calls reflect TCRdb's pipeline rather than the authors' work. This sample comprises more than 500,000 distinct CDR3 sequences, roughly 16% of them detected only once. The ten largest account for about 29% of the sample.

Study-wide findings and limitations: Sample size was not statistically predetermined, and investigators were not blinded to group allocation. Ophthalmopathy was separated from stable hyperthyroidism by a 13 V-J signature model, with approximately 85% sensitivity and about 81% specificity obtained in cross-validation and 80%/75% obtained in testing. Blood samples also contained most of the expanded thyroid clonotypes (frequency above 0.001), which suggests that blood repertoires may reflect thyroid immune responses. In validation, the model predicted progression to ophthalmopathy a median of about 5.9 months before onset, with about 71% sensitivity and roughly 79% specificity.

The CDR3 runs 15 residues from the cysteine to the phenylalanine. CDR3 DNA is the only sequence kept; it has 45 bases, read in frame from the first base. CDR1 MNHEY and CDR2 SVGAGI were looked up in the germline V gene. Clipping removes 2 bases from V and 12 bases from J, with 6 as the unmatched junction base count. In the ophthalmopathy patients, disease was moderately to severely active, with a Clinical Activity Score of 3 or more, a NOSPECS grade of 4 or more, and a duration of less than 3 months. Patients with uncontrolled infections, other autoimmune diseases, pregnancy or lactation were excluded. Diagnoses were established on the basis of clinical symptoms, serum thyroxine and TRAb, thyroid ultrasound, and orbital computed tomography. Ficoll-Paque density gradient centrifugation was used to isolate PBMCs from approximately 11 ml of fresh peripheral blood. Total RNA was extracted using Trizol reagent, and RNA quality was assessed on an Agilent 2100 Bioanalyzer.

The sequence links TRBV6-5 to TRBJ1-6, with 11 bases aligning to TRBD1. This sequence originates from a woman aged 25 to 39 with Graves' ophthalmopathy. Sequencing used blood. CDR3 reads: CASSYAGQGAQPLHF. The DNA sequence is TGTGCCAGCAGTTACGCCGGACAGGGGGCTCAACCCCTCCACTTT.